This T cell receptor (beta chain) came from a study of vaccination effects on CD4 cells after COVID-19. As for the study in general: Samples collected post-vaccine were obtained a median of 72 days after the second dose.

V was trimmed by 0 bases and J by 6 bases, leaving 8 bases between them. The CDR3 totals 13 residues. In germline, CDR1 is MNHEY, CDR2 SVGAGI. The table came from immunoSEQ multiplex PCR; TCRdb's copy has only in-frame clones and leaves some out. The sample has more than 25,000 clones, roughly four fifths seen once. Sequencing in the ViraFEST assay came after antigen-specific CD4+ T cells had been expanded with viral peptide pools, which were used to stimulate PBMC. Cells that had been cultured for 10 days were the source of isolated CD4+ T cells. Each participant was given two doses of one vaccine (BNT162b2 or mRNA-1273). Fewer than 2.5 million PBMC were seeded per well and grown in the presence of about 9.5 IU/ml IL-2 and about 10 ug/ml peptides. In the cultures, half the medium was exchanged for IL-2 medium on days 3 and 7. Whole-study results and caveats: Few convalescent patients were included, and no early post-infection timepoints were sampled.

As for this clone: Its specificity is not known.

The input for sequencing was CD4+ T cells from PBMCs cultured with HCoV-229E spike peptides, taken after COVID-19 vaccination. The chain joins TRBV6-5 to TRBJ1-1; possible D gene TRBD1, 5 bases. This sequence was found in a human donor who received a COVID-19 vaccine. The DNA of the CDR3 is TGTGCCAGCAGTTACTCGCAGGGCTCTGAAGCTTTCTTT. It yields the protein CASSYSQGSEAFF.